A selection of T cell receptor beta chains follows, all from one sample in a study of blood T cell repertoires in COVID-19. Using immunoSEQ multiplex PCR, the repertoire was profiled, and TCRdb retains in-frame clones only, with some absent. The profile shows approximately 160,000 clones, roughly nine tenths of them singletons. Sequencing used peripheral blood. These receptors originate from a woman between 65 and 79 years old with acute or convalescent COVID-19. Both conserved end residues are part of each CDR3. The D gene is left open where the match is weak. Rows give clone size only sometimes, using once, few, many, or a class for an expanded clone.

size,length,V,D,J,DNA,CDR3
NA,13,TRBV10-3,NA,TRBJ2-1,TGTGCCATCAGAGGAGACGGGTACAATGAGCAGTTCTTC,CAIRGDGYNEQFF
NA,14,TRBV3-1/TRBV3-2,TRBD2,TRBJ2-1,TGTGCCAGCAGCCAAAGCGGGAGGGGGAATGAGCAGTTCTTC,CASSQSGRGNEQFF
NA,14,TRBV3-1/TRBV3-2,NA,TRBJ1-4,TGTGCCAGCAGCCCCCGTACTGCGGGCGAAAAACTGTTTTTT,CASSPRTAGEKLFF
few,14,TRBV27,NA,TRBJ1-2,TGTGCCAGCAGTTGGCGATCAGGGAGGTATGGCTACACCTTC,CASSWRSGRYGYTF
NA,15,TRBV5-1,NA,TRBJ1-5,TGCGCCAGCAGCTTGACTGGGGGGAGCAATCAGCCCCAGCATTTT,CASSLTGGSNQPQHF
NA,16,TRBV6-2/TRBV6-3,NA,TRBJ1-3,TGTGCCAGCAGTTACTCGTCCGCAGGCTCTGGAAACACCATATATTTT,CASSYSSAGSGNTIYF
NA,12,TRBV12-3/TRBV12-4,NA,TRBJ1-4,TGTGCCAGCAGCCCGAGGGGAGGGAAACTGTTTTTT,CASSPRGGKLFF
NA,15,TRBV4-1,TRBD1,TRBJ1-1,TGCGCCAGCAGCCCACCGGGACAGGGGAATACTGAAGCTTTCTTT,CASSPPGQGNTEAFF
few,15,TRBV6-6,TRBD2,TRBJ2-2,TGTGCCAGCAGTTTCAAGCGGGAGGGCCCCGGGGAGCTGTTTTTT,CASSFKREGPGELFF
NA,12,TRBV18,NA,TRBJ1-5,TGTGCCAGCTCCCCGGGTGGTCAGCCCCAGCATTTT,CASSPGGQPQHF
once,15,TRBV20-1,TRBD2,TRBJ2-1,TGCAGTGCTGGTGGACTAGCGGGGGGCTACAATGAGCAGTTCTTC,CSAGGLAGGYNEQFF
NA,15,TRBV6-5,TRBD1,TRBJ1-5,TGTGCCAGCAAAGCGGACAGGGTCGTTCTCCAGCCCCAGCATTTT,CASKADRVVLQPQHF
NA,15,TRBV19,TRBD2,TRBJ2-1,TGTGCCAGTAGTATTTCGGCTAGCGGTTGGAATGAGCAGTTCTTC,CASSISASGWNEQFF
few,18,TRBV27,TRBD1,TRBJ2-4,TGTGCCAGCAGTTTATGGGGGAACAGGGGGATAGCCAAAAACATTCAGTACTTC,CASSLWGNRGIAKNIQYF